The clone carrying this T cell receptor beta chain was observed at least ten times. This sample is part of a study of metastatic and nonmetastatic thyroid tumors. Study in general: Blood and tumor or nodule tissue repertoires from malignant and benign thyroid patients were compared.

CDR1 is MDHEN, CDR2 SYDVKM, per germline. The V segment lost 3 bases and the J segment 2 bases; nucleotides outside the gene matches: 5. This CDR3 is 15 amino acids long. Every patient was untreated before thyroid surgery. MiXCR reprocessed the PCR reads for TCRdb. Among tens of thousands of clones listed, about a sixth were seen once. The chain is built from TRBV28 and TRBJ2-7, with 9 bases fitting TRBD1. Sequences were obtained from tumor tissue. This sequence originates from a female donor with papillary thyroid cancer or a benign thyroid nodule (not recorded which). Some clones in this sample may be carry-over from other donors' samples. CDR3 DNA sequence: TGTGCCAGCAGTTTGGGGGACAGGGTTACCTACGAGCAGTACTTC. Its protein is CASSLGDRVTYEQYF.